Here is one T cell receptor beta chain with its context. Its antigen is not known. This sample was included in a study of T-cell reconstitution after alpha-beta-depleted transplantation in children. Study results and limitations: Surviving thymic progenitors and recipient T cells were the source of high TCRbeta diversity at day 60 in some patients. One year post-transplant, T-cell counts and diversity were largely derived from T cells produced anew. Reports say that about two months after transplant, the alpha-beta T cells came out of several hundred graft clones that had expanded.

As it was prepared, the TCRbeta library received unique molecular identifiers. From the PCR reads, TCRdb called clonotypes with MiXCR, one entry per CDR3 protein. The table has about a million distinct CDR3 sequences, about 29% seen once; the top ten hold under 30%. This CDR3 is 16 amino acids long. The germline V gene has CDR1 SGHRS and CDR2 YFSETQ. V was trimmed by 3 bases and J by 3 bases, leaving 16 bases between them. The chain carries TRBV5-1 and TRBJ2-1, with a weak D call TRBD2 (6 bases). This TCR was sampled from a boy in the first two years of life who had a stem cell transplant for SCID, so the T cells may come from the graft donor. Sequencing used PBMCs, mostly from graft donor cells, obtained 360 days after TCRalphabeta/CD19-depleted stem cell transplant. CDR3: CASSWALAEGYNEQFF. The CDR3 nucleotides are TGCGCCAGCAGCTGGGCCTTAGCGGAAGGCTACAATGAGCAGTTCTTC.